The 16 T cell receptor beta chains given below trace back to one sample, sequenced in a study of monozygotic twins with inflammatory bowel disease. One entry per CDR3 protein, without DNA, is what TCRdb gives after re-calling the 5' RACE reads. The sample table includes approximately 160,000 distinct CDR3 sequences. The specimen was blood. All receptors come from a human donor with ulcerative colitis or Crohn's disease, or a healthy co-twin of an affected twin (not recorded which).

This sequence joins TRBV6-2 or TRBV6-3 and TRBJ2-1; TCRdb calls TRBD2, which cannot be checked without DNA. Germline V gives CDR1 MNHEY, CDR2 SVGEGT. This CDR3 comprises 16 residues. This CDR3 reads CASSRSGLADYNEQFF.

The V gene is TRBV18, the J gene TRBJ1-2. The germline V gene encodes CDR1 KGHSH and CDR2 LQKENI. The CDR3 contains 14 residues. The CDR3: CASSPEEDGYGYTF.

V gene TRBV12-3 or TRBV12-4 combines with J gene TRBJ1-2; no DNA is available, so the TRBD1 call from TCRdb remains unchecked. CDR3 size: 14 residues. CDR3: CASSLQGASYGYTF.

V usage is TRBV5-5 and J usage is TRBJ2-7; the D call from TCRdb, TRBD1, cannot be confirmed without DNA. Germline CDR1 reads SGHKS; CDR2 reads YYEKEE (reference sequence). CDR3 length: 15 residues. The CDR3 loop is CASSYGTGISYEQYF.

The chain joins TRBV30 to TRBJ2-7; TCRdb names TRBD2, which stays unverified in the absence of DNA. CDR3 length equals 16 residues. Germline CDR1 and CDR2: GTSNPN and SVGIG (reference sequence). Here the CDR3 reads CAWNAPAGVTSYEQYF.

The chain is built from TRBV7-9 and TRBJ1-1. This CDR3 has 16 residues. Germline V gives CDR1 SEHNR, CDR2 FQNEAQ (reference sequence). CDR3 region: CASSFQLRTGNTEAFF.

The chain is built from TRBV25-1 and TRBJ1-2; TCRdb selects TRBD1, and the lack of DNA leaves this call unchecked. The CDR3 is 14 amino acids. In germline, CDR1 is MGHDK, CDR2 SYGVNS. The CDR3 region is CASSESLGAYGYTF.

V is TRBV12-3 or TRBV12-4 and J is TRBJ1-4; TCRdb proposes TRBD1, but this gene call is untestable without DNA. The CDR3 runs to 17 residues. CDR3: CASSRWKGQGDNEKLFF.

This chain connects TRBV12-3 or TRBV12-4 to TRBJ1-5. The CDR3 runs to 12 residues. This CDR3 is CASSALNQPQHF.

CDR3 protein: CAIPDSRYGYTF. V gene TRBV10-3 combines with J gene TRBJ1-2; TCRdb proposes TRBD1, but this gene call is untestable without DNA. CDR3 length equals 12 residues. Germline CDR1 reads ENHRY; CDR2 reads SYGVKD.

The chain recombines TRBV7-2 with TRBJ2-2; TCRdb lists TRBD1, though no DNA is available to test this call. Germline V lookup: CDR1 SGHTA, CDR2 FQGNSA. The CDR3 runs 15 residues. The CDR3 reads CASSLGTGKAGELFF.

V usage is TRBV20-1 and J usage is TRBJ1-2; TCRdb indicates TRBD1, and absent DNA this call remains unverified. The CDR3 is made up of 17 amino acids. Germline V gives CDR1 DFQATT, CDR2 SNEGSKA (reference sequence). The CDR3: CSARALHRDRANYGYTF.

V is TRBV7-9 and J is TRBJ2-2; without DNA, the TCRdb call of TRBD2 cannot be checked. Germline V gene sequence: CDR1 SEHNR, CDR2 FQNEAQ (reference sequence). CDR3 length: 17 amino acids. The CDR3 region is CASSFQTSRPVTGELFF.

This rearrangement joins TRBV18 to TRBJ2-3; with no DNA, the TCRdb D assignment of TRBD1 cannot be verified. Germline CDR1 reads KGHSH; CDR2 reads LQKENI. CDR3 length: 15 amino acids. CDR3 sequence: CASSPGTGPTYTQYF.

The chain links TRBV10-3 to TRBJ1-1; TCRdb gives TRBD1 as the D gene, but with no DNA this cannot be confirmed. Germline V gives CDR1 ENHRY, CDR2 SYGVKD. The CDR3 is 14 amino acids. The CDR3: CAISDISGGAEAFF.

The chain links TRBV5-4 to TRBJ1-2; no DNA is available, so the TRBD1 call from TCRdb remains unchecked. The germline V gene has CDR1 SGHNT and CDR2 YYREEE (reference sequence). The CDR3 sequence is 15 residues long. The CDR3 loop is CASSRNQGANYGYTF.